Listed below are T cell receptor beta chains from one sample, sequenced in a study of blood T cell repertoires in COVID-19. Data came from immunoSEQ multiplex PCR; TCRdb stores just in-frame clones and leaves some out. The data show 150,000 to 200,000 clones, 87% seen once. The specimen sequenced was peripheral blood. These receptors all stem from a man aged 55 to 70 with active or convalescent COVID-19. Both conserved end residues are part of each CDR3. The D gene is left open where the match is weak.

J,V,D,CDR3,DNA
TRBJ1-1,TRBV7-9,.,CASSPQGRITEAFF,TGTGCCAGCAGCCCACAGGGAAGGATCACTGAAGCTTTCTTT
TRBJ2-3,TRBV5-1,.,CASSLAITWEGTDTQYF,TGCGCCAGCAGCTTGGCCATTACATGGGAGGGCACAGATACGCAGTATTTT
TRBJ2-7,TRBV27,TRBD1,CASSLGTGTEQYF,TGTGCCAGCAGTTTAGGGACAGGGACCGAGCAGTACTTC
TRBJ2-7,TRBV3-1/TRBV3-2,.,CASSLVSGSTYEQYF,TGTGCCAGCAGCCTAGTGAGTGGTTCCACCTACGAGCAGTACTTC
TRBJ1-6,TRBV5-5,TRBD1,CASSIDRGRSPLHF,TGTGCCAGCAGCATAGACAGGGGACGATCACCCCTCCACTTT
TRBJ1-3,TRBV10-1,TRBD1,CASSGGTGGSGNTIYF,TGCGCCAGCAGTGGAGGGACAGGTGGCTCTGGAAACACCATATATTTT
TRBJ1-3,TRBV12-3/TRBV12-4,.,CASSNSAGNTIYF,TGTGCCAGCAGTAACTCCGCTGGAAACACCATATATTTT
TRBJ1-2,TRBV12-3/TRBV12-4,TRBD1,CASSQGQKYGYTF,TGTGCCAGCAGCCAGGGACAGAAGTATGGCTACACCTTC
TRBJ2-2,TRBV24-1,TRBD2,CATSPAGDTGELFF,TGTGCCACCAGTCCTGCGGGGGACACCGGGGAGCTGTTTTTT
TRBJ1-2,TRBV2,TRBD1,CASRNDRGGYGYTF,TGTGCCAGCAGGAACGACAGGGGTGGCTATGGCTACACCTTC
TRBJ2-4,TRBV2,.,CASSESLAKNIQYF,TGTGCCAGCAGTGAATCTCTAGCCAAAAACATTCAGTACTTC